The rows below give T cell receptor beta chains drawn from one sample of a study of cytomegalovirus exposure and HLA in healthy donors. Some clones are missing from TCRdb's copy, which holds only in-frame ones; the method was immunoSEQ multiplex PCR. The sample has fewer than 200,000 clones, roughly nine tenths seen once. Specimen: PBMCs. Receptor source: a woman aged 25 to 39 in good health and CMV-seronegative. The conserved cysteine and the conserved F or W are not part of the CDR3 here. Each record gives: J gene, V gene, CDR3 protein.

>TRBJ1-1|TRBV11-2
ASSKGPSGITEAF
>TRBJ1-1|TRBV27
ASSFKPTGRGNTEAF
>TRBJ2-3|TRBV18
ASSPYLGGSTDTQY
>TRBJ2-1|TRBV30
AWSAGGIDEQF
>TRBJ1-6|TRBV6-1
ASSERQLGSPLH
>TRBJ2-3|TRBV13
ASSPVGTDTQY
>TRBJ1-5|TRBV6-1
ASSDSWGQPQH
>TRBJ1-2|TRBV7-9
ASSLAWTGNYGYT
>TRBJ2-1|TRBV19
ASSKTGGLPDEQF
>TRBJ2-5|TRBV4-2
ASSQEIGREETQY
>TRBJ2-5|TRBV9
ASSVGGGGALETQY
>TRBJ2-2|TRBV5-4
ASRHALAGVTGELF
>TRBJ2-4|TRBV27
ASSLSTSPAGIQY
>TRBJ2-7|TRBV6-1
ASSELAGGLETREQY
>TRBJ1-1|TRBV5-1
ASSLAKRDVEAF
>TRBJ2-1|TRBV4-1
ASSRDWVSYNEQF
>TRBJ1-1|TRBV30
AWSVPGQVLEAF
>TRBJ1-4|TRBV5-1
ASSRDMRTNEKLF
>TRBJ2-1|TRBV29-1
SVEVEGSSYNEQF
>TRBJ2-3|TRBV5-6
ASSSGPPGTDTQY
>TRBJ2-5|TRBV4-1
ASSQGTAQETQY
>TRBJ1-5|TRBV28
ASSFRSNQPQH
>TRBJ1-3|TRBV4-3
ASSQDDRFSGNTIY
>TRBJ2-5|TRBV7-9
ASSLISAPGVTQY